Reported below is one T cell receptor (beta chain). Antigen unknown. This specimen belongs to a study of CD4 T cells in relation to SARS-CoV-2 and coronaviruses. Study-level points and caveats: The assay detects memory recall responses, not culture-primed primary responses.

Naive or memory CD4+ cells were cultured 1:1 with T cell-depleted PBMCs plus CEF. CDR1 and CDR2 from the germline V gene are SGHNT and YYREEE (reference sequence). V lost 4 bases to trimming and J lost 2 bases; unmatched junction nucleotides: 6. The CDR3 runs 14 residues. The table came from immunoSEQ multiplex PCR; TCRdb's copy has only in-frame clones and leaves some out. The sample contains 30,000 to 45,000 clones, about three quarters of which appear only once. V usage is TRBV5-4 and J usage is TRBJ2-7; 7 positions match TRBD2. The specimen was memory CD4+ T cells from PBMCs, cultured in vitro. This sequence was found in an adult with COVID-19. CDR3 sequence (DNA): TGTGCCAGCAGCGTCTCTAGCGGTCCCTACGAGCAGTACTTC. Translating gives CASSVSSGPYEQYF.